One sample yielded the 22 T cell receptor beta chains listed below, sequenced in a study of CD8+ T cells in alopecia areata. Extracted from the samples, RNA was reverse transcribed into cDNA to serve as the sequencing template. The repertoire was sequenced with immunoSEQ multiplex PCR; TCRdb's copy has only in-frame clones and lacks some. Here the sample spans roughly 120,000 clones, 53% being singletons. Documented treatment: oral pan-JAK inhibitor, 5-10 mg twice daily. This material consisted of CD4+ T cells sorted from blood, taken at week 4, from a patient treated with tofacitinib. These receptors originate from a human donor with alopecia areata.

V gene TRBV29-1 combines with J gene TRBJ2-2; 11 nucleotides match TRBD1. The CDR3 spans 14 residues. V lost 6 bases to trimming and J lost 4 bases; unmatched junction nucleotides: 4. Germline V gene data show CDR1 as SQVTM and CDR2 as ANQGSEA. Here the CDR3 reads CSVDRGPTTGELFF. CDR3 nucleotides: TGCAGCGTGGACAGGGGGCCCACCACCGGGGAGCTGTTTTTT.

The V call is TRBV7-2, the J call TRBJ1-1; 7 bases line up with TRBD1. V lost 5 bases, J lost 0 bases, and 9 bases stayed unmatched. There are 16 residues in the CDR3. Germline V gene lookup returns CDR1 SGHTA and CDR2 FQGNSA. The CDR3 DNA is TGTGCCAGCAGCACACAAGTGACAGGGATGAACACTGAAGCTTTCTTT. This encodes CASSTQVTGMNTEAFF.

The rearrangement links TRBV5-6 to TRBJ2-7; 7 nucleotides line up with TRBD1. CDR3 length equals 16 residues. Germline CDR1 is SGHDT and CDR2 is YYEEEE. V trimming: 3 bases; J trimming: 4 bases; junction bases outside the gene matches: 13. CDR3 protein: CASSWGRGTATYEQYF. The CDR3 DNA reads TGTGCCAGCAGCTGGGGGCGAGGGACAGCTACGTACGAGCAGTACTTC.

This clone was observed a few times. Written as DNA, the CDR3 is TGTGCCACCAGCAGACCCCTGGACAGGGCGGCCAGGAGGTCCTACGAGCAGTACTTC. Translated: CATSRPLDRAARRSYEQYF. The chain uses TRBV15 and TRBJ2-7; 8 nucleotides match TRBD1. V lost 2 bases, J lost 1 base, and 16 bases stayed unmatched. The germline CDR1 and CDR2 sequences are LNHNV and YYDKDF (reference sequence). The CDR3 runs to 19 residues.

The chain uses TRBV29-1 and TRBJ1-2, with D tentatively TRBD1 (6 bases). Trimming took 8 bases from V and 6 from J, leaving 19 bases between them. The germline V gene has CDR1 SQVTM and CDR2 ANQGSEA. This CDR3 has 13 residues. This chain's CDR3 is CSSIPGEGDGYTF. In nucleotides, the CDR3 is TGCAGCTCCATCCCAGGCGAGGGGGATGGCTACACCTTC.

This clone occurred a few times. This rearrangement joins TRBV4-1 to TRBJ2-7; 7 nucleotides align to TRBD2. With 3 bases clipped from V and 3 bases from J, the junction kept 8 bases outside the gene matches. The CDR3 loop spans 15 amino acids. From germline, CDR1 is MGHRA and CDR2 YSYEKL. In DNA form, the CDR3 reads TGCGCCAGCAGCCATTTCGCGGGAGCTCGCTACGAGCAGTACTTC. The encoded protein is CASSHFAGARYEQYF.

About this clone itself: The junction does not match germline at one end; this may be a read error. The chain couples TRBV29-1 to TRBJ2-7; D may correspond to TRBD1 or TRBD2 (5 bases each). CDR1 and CDR2 (germline): SQVTM, ANQGSEA. CDR3 length: 13 residues. CDR3 loop: CSVEGDHSYEQYF. The CDR3, as DNA: TGCAGCGTCGAAGGGGACCACTCCTACGAGCAGTACTTC.

This clone was counted between two and nine times. The chain employs TRBV2 and TRBJ2-7; 7 bases are shared with TRBD1. Germline loops: CDR1 SNHLY, CDR2 FYNNEI. The CDR3 is 13 residues long. V lost 8 bases and J lost 3; bases outside the gene matches: 7. Here the CDR3 reads CASQSRTGYEQYF. The CDR3 DNA is TGTGCCAGCCAGTCTAGGACAGGCTACGAGCAGTACTTC.

This sequence joins TRBV29-1 and TRBJ2-6; possible D gene TRBD2, 6 bases. V dropped 5 bases and J dropped 4 bases, with 12 bases sitting between them. Per the germline V gene, CDR1 is SQVTM and CDR2 is ANQGSEA. The CDR3 consists of 14 residues. This CDR3 is CSVTGTGGANVLTF. The CDR3 DNA reads TGCAGCGTTACCGGGACTGGCGGGGCCAACGTCCTGACTTTC.

This chain connects TRBV30 to TRBJ2-2; 9 bases map to TRBD1. With V trimmed by 6 bases and J by 4 bases, 9 bases remained unmatched. There are 15 residues in the CDR3. CDR1 is GTSNPN and CDR2 is SVGIG in the germline V gene (reference sequence). The CDR3 loop is CACLPGTGSTGELFF. The CDR3 region has the DNA TGTGCCTGTCTCCCCGGGACAGGGAGCACCGGGGAGCTGTTTTTT.

This clone was picked up a small number of times. Here the CDR3 DNA reads TGCAGCGTGGCAGCCCGTGGAGAGACCCAGTACTTC. Translating it yields CSVAARGETQYF. The rearrangement joins TRBV29-1 to TRBJ2-5; D call uncertain. This CDR3 has 12 residues. The V and J ends lost 6 bases and 4 bases respectively, with 12 bases between them. Germline CDR1 SQVTM, CDR2 ANQGSEA.

The CDR3 sequence: CAWRRGQGFSGANVLTF. The CDR3 bases are TGTGCCTGGAGAAGGGGACAGGGATTCTCTGGGGCCAACGTCCTGACTTTC. The V gene is TRBV30, the J gene TRBJ2-6; TRBD1 aligns across 9 bases. With V trimmed by 3 bases and J by 0 bases, 6 bases remained unmatched. CDR3 length: 17 residues. From germline, CDR1 is GTSNPN and CDR2 SVGIG (reference sequence).

This clone was recorded a few times. The chain links TRBV19 to TRBJ2-3; D gene unclear. CDR1 is LNHDA, CDR2 SQIVND, per germline (reference sequence). The V end lost 5 bases, the J end lost 2 bases, and 20 bases lay between the germline ends. This CDR3 has 17 amino acids. The CDR3 DNA reads as TGTGCCAGTAGTCCGGCAGGTTTTCGAGGAAACACAGATACGCAGTATTTT. Translation gives CASSPAGFRGNTDTQYF.

Only a few counts were recorded for this clone. The chain has TRBV19 and TRBJ2-7; D could derive from TRBD1 or TRBD2 (5 bases each). V lost 7 bases to trimming and J lost 2 bases, with 18 bases between them. Germline V gives CDR1 LNHDA, CDR2 SQIVND (reference sequence). CDR3 length: 15 residues. CDR3 sequence (DNA): TGTGCCAGTACTACAGCCGGGACCGGTACCTACGAGCAGTACTTC. This translates into CASTTAGTGTYEQYF.

The rearrangement uses TRBV29-1 and TRBJ1-5; 7 bases line up with TRBD1. Germline V gene lookup returns CDR1 SQVTM and CDR2 ANQGSEA. The V and J ends lost 6 bases and 3 bases, in that order; junction bases with no gene match: 5. The CDR3 runs 13 residues. The CDR3: CSVGDSDNQPQHF. DNA of the CDR3: TGCAGCGTCGGGGACAGCGACAATCAGCCCCAGCATTTT.

The chain recombines TRBV29-1 with TRBJ1-5, with D perhaps TRBD1 (5 bases). From germline, CDR1 is SQVTM and CDR2 ANQGSEA. This CDR3 is built from 14 residues. Trimming removed 6 bases from V and 3 bases from J, with 15 bases in between. The CDR3 sequence: CSVRHRDLNQPQHF. CDR3 in DNA: TGCAGCGTCCGGCACCGGGACCTCAATCAGCCCCAGCATTTT.

This clone was counted between two and nine times. The J gene is TRBJ1-1, the V gene TRBV11-2; D unclear. CDR1 is SGHAT and CDR2 is FQNNGV in the germline V gene. V was shortened by 3 bases and J by 0 bases, with 5 bases between the two germline ends. The CDR3 length is 13 residues. The CDR3 loop reads CASSFSMNTEAFF. The CDR3 region has the DNA TGTGCCAGCAGCTTTTCGATGAACACTGAAGCTTTCTTT.

The chain combines TRBV2 with TRBJ1-1; D unclear. The CDR3 is made up of 15 amino acids. V dropped 5 bases and J dropped 4 bases, with 17 bases sitting between them. CDR1 is SNHLY, CDR2 FYNNEI, per germline. CDR3 DNA sequence: TGTGCCAGCAGTCGGCGCGGGGAGACTGGCACTGAAGCTTTCTTT. Translating gives CASSRRGETGTEAFF.

The chain has TRBV6-5 and TRBJ2-5, with 9 bases fitting TRBD2. Looked up from germline, CDR1 is MNHEY and CDR2 is SVGAGI. V gave up 7 bases and J gave up 1 base; unmatched junction bases: 7. The CDR3 covers 15 residues. The CDR3 spells CASNPASGVQETQYF. CDR3 DNA: TGTGCCAGCAATCCGGCTAGCGGGGTCCAAGAGACCCAGTACTTC.

This chain joins TRBV11-2 and TRBJ2-6, with 7 bases that match TRBD1. J lost 10 bases, V lost 5 bases, and 11 bases had no gene match. This CDR3 contains 15 residues. Germline CDR1 is SGHAT and CDR2 is FQNNGV. This CDR3 is CASSPRDRLENVLTF. As DNA, the CDR3 is TGTGCCAGCAGCCCCCGGGACAGATTGGAGAACGTCCTGACTTTC.

The chain is built from TRBV5-6 and TRBJ1-1; TRBD1 matches at 7 bases. The CDR3 is 14 amino acids. Unmatched junction bases numbered 6, after V lost 5 bases and J lost 2 bases. Germline CDR1 and CDR2: SGHDT and YYEEEE. The CDR3 DNA follows: TGTGCCAGCAGAGCAAGGGGGCTAAACACTGAAGCTTTCTTT. Its protein is CASRARGLNTEAFF.

This clone came up once. The V and J genes are TRBV11-3 and TRBJ2-1; 8 nucleotides agree with TRBD1. Looked up from germline, CDR1 is SGHNT and CDR2 is YENEEA. CDR3 length equals 14 residues. Losses at the gene ends were 4 bases for V and 8 bases for J; bases not matched to a gene: 7. CDR3 coding DNA: TGTGCCAGCAGCTCTTGGACAGGGCCCGATGAGCAGTTCTTC. It codes for CASSSWTGPDEQFF.